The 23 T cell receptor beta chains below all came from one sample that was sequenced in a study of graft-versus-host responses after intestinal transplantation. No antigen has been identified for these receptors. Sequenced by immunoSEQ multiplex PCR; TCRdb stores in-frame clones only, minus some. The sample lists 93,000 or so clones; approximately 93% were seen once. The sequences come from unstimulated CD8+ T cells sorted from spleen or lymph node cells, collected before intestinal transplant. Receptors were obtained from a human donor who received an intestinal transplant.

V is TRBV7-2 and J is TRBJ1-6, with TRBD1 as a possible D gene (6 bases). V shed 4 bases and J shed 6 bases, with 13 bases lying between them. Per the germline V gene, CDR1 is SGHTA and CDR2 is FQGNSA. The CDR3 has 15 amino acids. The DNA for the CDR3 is TGTGCCAGCAGCTATTTGGACAGTGGTAATTCACCCCTCCACTTT. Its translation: CASSYLDSGNSPLHF.

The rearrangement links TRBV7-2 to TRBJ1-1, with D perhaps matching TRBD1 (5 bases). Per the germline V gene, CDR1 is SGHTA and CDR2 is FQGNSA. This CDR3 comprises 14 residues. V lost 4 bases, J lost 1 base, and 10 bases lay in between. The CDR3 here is CASSWEGANTEAFF. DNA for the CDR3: TGTGCCAGCAGCTGGGAAGGGGCGAACACTGAAGCTTTCTTT. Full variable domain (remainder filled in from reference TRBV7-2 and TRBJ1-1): GAGVSQSPSNKVTEKGKDVELRCDPISGHTALYWYRQSLGQGLEFLIYFQGNSAPDKSGLPSDRFSAERTGGSVSTLTIQRTQQEDSAVYLCASSWEGANTEAFFGQGTRLTVV.

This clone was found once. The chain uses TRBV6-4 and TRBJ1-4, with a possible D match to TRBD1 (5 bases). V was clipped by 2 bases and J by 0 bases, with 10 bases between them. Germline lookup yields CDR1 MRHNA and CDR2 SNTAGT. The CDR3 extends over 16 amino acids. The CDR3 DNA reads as TGTGCCAGCAGTGACCTTAAACAGGCAACTAATGAAAAACTGTTTTTT. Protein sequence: CASSDLKQATNEKLFF.

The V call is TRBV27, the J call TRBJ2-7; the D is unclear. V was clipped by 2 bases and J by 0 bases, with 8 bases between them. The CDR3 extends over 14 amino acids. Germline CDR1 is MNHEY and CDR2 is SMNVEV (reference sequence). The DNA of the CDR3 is TGTGCCAGCAGTTTAAGCTCCAGCTCCTACGAGCAGTACTTC. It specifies CASSLSSSSYEQYF.

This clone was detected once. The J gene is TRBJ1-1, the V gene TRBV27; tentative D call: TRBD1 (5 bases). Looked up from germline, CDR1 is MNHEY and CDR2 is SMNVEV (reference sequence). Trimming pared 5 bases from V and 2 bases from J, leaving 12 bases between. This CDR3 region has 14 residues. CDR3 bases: TGTGCCAGCAGTGCCAGAGACAGAAACACTGAAGCTTTCTTT. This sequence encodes CASSARDRNTEAFF.

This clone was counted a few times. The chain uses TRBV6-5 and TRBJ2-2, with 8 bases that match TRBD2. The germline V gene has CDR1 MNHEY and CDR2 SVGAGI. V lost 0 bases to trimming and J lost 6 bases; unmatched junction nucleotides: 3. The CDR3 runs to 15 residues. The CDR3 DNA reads TGTGCCAGCAGTTACTCGAAACTAGCGGCCGGGGAGCTGTTTTTT. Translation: CASSYSKLAAGELFF.

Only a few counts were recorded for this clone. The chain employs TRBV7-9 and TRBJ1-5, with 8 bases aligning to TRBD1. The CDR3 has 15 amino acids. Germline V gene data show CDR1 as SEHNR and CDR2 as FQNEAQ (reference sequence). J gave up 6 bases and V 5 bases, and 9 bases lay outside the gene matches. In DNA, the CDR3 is TGTGCCAGCAGCAACGCGGGACAGGTTGGTCAGCCCCAGCATTTT. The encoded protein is CASSNAGQVGQPQHF. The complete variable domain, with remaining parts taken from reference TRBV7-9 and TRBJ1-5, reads DTGVSQNPRHKITKRGQNVTFRCDPISEHNRLYWYRQTLGQGPEFLTYFQNEAQLEKSRLLSDRFSAERPKGSFSTLEIQRTEQGDSAMYLCASSNAGQVGQPQHFGDGTRLSIL.

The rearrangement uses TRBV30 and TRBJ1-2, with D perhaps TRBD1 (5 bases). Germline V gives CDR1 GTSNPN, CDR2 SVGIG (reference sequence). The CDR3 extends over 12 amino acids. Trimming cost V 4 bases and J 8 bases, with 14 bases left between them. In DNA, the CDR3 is TGTGCCTGGACTGGGGGAGAATACGGCTACACCTTC. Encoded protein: CAWTGGEYGYTF. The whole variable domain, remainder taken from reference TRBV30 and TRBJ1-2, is SQTIHQWPATLVQPVGSPLSLECTVEGTSNPNLYWYRQAAGRGLQLLFYSVGIGQISSEVPQNLSASRPQDRQFILSSKKLLLSDSGFYLCAWTGGEYGYTFGSGTRLTVV.

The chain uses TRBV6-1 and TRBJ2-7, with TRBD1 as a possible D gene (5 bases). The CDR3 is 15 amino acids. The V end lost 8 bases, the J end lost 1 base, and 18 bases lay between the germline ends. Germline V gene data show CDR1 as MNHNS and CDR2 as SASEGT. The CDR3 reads CASGTPGQSSYEQYF. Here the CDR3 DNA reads TGTGCCAGCGGAACTCCAGGGCAATCATCCTACGAGCAGTACTTC.

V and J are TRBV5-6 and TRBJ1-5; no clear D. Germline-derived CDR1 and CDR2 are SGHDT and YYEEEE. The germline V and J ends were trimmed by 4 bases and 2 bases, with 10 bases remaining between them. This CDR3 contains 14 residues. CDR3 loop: CASSLRGGNQPQHF. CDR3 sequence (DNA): TGTGCCAGCAGCCTCCGGGGTGGCAATCAGCCCCAGCATTTT.

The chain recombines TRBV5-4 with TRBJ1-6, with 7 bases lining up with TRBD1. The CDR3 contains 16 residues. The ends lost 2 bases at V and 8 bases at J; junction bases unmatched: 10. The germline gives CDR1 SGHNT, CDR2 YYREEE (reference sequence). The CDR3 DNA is TGTGCCAGCAGCTTTCCGACAGGGTCAGCACATTCACCCCTCCACTTT. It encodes CASSFPTGSAHSPLHF.

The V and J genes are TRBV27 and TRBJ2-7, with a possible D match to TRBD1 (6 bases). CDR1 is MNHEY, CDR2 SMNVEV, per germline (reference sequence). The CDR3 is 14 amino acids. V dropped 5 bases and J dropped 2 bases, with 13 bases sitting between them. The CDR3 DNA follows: TGTGCCAGCAGTCCTAGACAGGTTACCTACGAGCAGTACTTC. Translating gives CASSPRQVTYEQYF.

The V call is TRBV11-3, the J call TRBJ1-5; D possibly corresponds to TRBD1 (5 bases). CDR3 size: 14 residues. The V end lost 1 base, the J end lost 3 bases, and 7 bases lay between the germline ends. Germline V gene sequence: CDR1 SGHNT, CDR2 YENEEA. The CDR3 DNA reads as TGTGCCAGCAGCTTAGGTGGGACCAATCAGCCCCAGCATTTT. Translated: CASSLGGTNQPQHF.

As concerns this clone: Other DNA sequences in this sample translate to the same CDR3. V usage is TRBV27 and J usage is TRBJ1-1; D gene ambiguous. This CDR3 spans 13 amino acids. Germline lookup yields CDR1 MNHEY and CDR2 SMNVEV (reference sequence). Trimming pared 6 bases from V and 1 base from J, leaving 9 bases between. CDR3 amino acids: CASRLGGNTEAFF. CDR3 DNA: TGTGCCAGCAGGCTAGGAGGGAACACTGAAGCTTTCTTT.

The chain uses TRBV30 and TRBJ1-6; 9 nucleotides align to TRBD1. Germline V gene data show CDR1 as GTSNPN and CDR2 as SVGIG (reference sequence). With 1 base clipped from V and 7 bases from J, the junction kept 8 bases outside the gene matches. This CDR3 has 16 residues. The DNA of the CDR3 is TGTGCCTGGAGTGGCCAGTGGGGACAGGGAAATTCACCCCTCCACTTT. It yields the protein CAWSGQWGQGNSPLHF. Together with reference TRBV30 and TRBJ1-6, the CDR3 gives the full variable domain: SQTIHQWPATLVQPVGSPLSLECTVEGTSNPNLYWYRQAAGRGLQLLFYSVGIGQISSEVPQNLSASRPQDRQFILSSKKLLLSDSGFYLCAWSGQWGQGNSPLHFGNGTRLTVT.

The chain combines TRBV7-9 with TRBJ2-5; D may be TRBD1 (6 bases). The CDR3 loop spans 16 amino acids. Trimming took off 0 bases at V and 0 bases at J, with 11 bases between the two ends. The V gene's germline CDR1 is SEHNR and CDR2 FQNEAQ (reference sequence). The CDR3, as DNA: TGTGCCAGCAGCTTAGCTGAACAGGGTTACCAAGAGACCCAGTACTTC. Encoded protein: CASSLAEQGYQETQYF.

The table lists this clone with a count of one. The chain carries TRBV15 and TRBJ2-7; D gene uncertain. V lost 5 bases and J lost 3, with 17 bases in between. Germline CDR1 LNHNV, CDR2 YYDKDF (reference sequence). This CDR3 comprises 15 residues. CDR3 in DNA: TGTGCCACCAGCGGATTAAACAAGGGTCTCTACGAGCAGTACTTC. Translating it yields CATSGLNKGLYEQYF.

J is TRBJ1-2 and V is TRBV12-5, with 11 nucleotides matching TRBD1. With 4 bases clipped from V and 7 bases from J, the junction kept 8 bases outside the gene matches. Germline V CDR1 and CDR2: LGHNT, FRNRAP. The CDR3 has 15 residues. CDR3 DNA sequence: TGTGCTAGTGGTTCCCCACGGACAGGGGGCGTTGGCTACACCTTC. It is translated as CASGSPRTGGVGYTF.

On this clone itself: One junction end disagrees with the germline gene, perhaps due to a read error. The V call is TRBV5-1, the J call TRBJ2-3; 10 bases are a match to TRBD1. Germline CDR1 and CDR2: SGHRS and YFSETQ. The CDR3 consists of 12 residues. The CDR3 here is CASSLGGQGWSF. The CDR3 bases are TGCGCCAGCAGCTTGGGGGGACAGGGGTGGAGTTTT.

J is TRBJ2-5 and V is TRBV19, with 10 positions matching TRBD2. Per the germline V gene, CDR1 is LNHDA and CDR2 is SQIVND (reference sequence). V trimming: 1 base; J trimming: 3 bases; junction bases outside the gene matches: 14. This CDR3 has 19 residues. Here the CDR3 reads CASSIGWASGGASEETQYF. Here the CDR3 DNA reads TGTGCCAGTAGTATAGGCTGGGCTAGCGGGGGAGCTTCGGAAGAGACCCAGTACTTC.

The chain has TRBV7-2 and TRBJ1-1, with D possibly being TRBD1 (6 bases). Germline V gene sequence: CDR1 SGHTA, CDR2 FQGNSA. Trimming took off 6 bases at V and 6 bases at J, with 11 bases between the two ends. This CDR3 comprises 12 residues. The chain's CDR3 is CASRLGGPEAFF. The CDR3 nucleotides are TGTGCCAGCAGGCTAGGGGGTCCTGAAGCTTTCTTT.

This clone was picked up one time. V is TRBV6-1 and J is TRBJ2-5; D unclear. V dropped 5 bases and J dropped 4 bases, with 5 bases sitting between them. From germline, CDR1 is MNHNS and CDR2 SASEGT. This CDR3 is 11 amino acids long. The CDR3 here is CASSFGETQYF. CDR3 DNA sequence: TGTGCCAGCAGTTTCGGAGAGACCCAGTACTTC.

The CDR3 DNA reads TGTGCCTTCGTGACTAGCGGGTACAATGAGCAGTTCTTC. It translates to CAFVTSGYNEQFF. V and J are TRBV30 and TRBJ2-1, with 10 bases identical to TRBD2. CDR1 and CDR2 from the germline V gene are GTSNPN and SVGIG (reference sequence). This CDR3 has 13 amino acids. The ends lost 7 bases at V and 4 bases at J; junction bases unmatched: 4. Variable domain in full (rest from reference TRBV30 and TRBJ2-1): SQTIHQWPATLVQPVGSPLSLECTVEGTSNPNLYWYRQAAGRGLQLLFYSVGIGQISSEVPQNLSASRPQDRQFILSSKKLLLSDSGFYLCAFVTSGYNEQFFGPGTRLTVL.